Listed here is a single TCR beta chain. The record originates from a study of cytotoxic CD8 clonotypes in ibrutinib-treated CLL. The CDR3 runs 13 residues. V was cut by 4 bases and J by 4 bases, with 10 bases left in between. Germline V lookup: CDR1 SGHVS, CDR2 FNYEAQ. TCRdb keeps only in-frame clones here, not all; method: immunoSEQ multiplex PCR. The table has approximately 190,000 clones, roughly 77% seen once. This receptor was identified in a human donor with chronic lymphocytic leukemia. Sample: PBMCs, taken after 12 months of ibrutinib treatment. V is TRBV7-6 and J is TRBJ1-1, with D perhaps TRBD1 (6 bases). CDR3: CASSSYRATEAFF. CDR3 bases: TGTGCCAGCAGCTCGTACAGGGCCACTGAAGCTTTCTTT.